Each of the 25 T cell receptor beta chains below was sequenced from the same sample in a study of T cells in localized non-small cell lung cancer. TCRdb's copy holds only in-frame clones and misses some; the assay was immunoSEQ multiplex PCR. The sample lists over 30,000 clones; 86% were seen once. Sample: peripheral blood mononuclear cells, taken before any cancer treatment. The receptors were gathered from a male donor older than 55 with stage II lung adenocarcinoma.

The rearrangement uses TRBV29-1 and TRBJ1-2; D might be TRBD1 (5 bases). The CDR3 has 15 residues. Germline CDR1 reads SQVTM; CDR2 reads ANQGSEA. V was pared by 0 bases and J by 0 bases, with 11 bases between. The DNA for the CDR3 is TGCAGCGTTGAAGATCTGGACACTACTAACTATGGCTACACCTTC. Its protein is CSVEDLDTTNYGYTF.

The chain employs TRBV6-5 and TRBJ2-1; no clear D. V lost 5 bases and J lost 1, with 9 bases in between. The CDR3 contains 14 residues. Germline-derived CDR1 and CDR2 are MNHEY and SVGAGI. This CDR3 is CASSQQLSYNEQFF. The CDR3 nucleotides are TGTGCCAGCAGTCAACAATTATCCTACAATGAGCAGTTCTTC.

The chain recombines TRBV4-2 with TRBJ2-2; 13 bases fit TRBD2. Germline CDR1 is LGHNA and CDR2 is YNFKEQ. The CDR3 totals 16 residues. V shed 4 bases and J 4 bases; nucleotides not matched to a gene: 3. CDR3 protein: CASSPGLAGVTGELFF. CDR3 bases: TGTGCCAGCAGCCCAGGACTAGCGGGAGTCACCGGGGAGCTGTTTTTT.

The chain uses TRBV18 and TRBJ1-5, with a weak D call TRBD1 (5 bases). V was trimmed by 2 bases and J by 5 bases, leaving 7 bases between them. Germline V gene data show CDR1 as KGHSH and CDR2 as LQKENI. This CDR3 is built from 13 residues. CDR3 in DNA: TGTGCCAGCTCACCAGCCAGGGATCAGCCCCAGCATTTT. It specifies CASSPARDQPQHF. The variable domain in full, completed from reference TRBV18 and TRBJ1-5, reads NAGVMQNPRHLVRRRGQEARLRCSPMKGHSHVYWYRQLPEEGLKFMVYLQKENIIDESGMPKERFSAEFPKEGPSILRIQQVVRGDSAAYFCASSPARDQPQHFGDGTRLSIL.

In nucleotides, the CDR3 is TGTGCCATCAGTGAGTACCTAGCGGGAGTAGGCGAGCAGTACTTC. It codes for CAISEYLAGVGEQYF. The chain uses TRBV10-3 and TRBJ2-7, with 10 positions matching TRBD2. Germline CDR1 reads ENHRY; CDR2 reads SYGVKD. J lost 6 bases, V lost 1 base, and 6 bases had no gene match. The CDR3 covers 15 residues.

This clone was counted only a few times. V and J are TRBV30 and TRBJ2-1; TRBD1 or TRBD2 may be the D gene (5 bases each). Germline CDR1 reads GTSNPN; CDR2 reads SVGIG (reference sequence). The germline V and J ends were trimmed by 1 base and 14 bases, with 18 bases remaining between them. The CDR3 loop spans 13 amino acids. The CDR3 region has the DNA TGTGCCTGGAGTGCCCGCGTCGAGGGGAGCAAGTTCTTC. This codes for CAWSARVEGSKFF.

The chain carries TRBV19 and TRBJ2-7; D is unresolved. The CDR3 has 13 amino acids. Germline V lookup: CDR1 LNHDA, CDR2 SQIVND (reference sequence). The V gene lost 0 bases and the J gene lost 5 bases, with 8 bases spanning the gap. CDR3 DNA: TGTGCCAGTAGTATAGATCACCAGGACGAGCAGTACTTC. Its translation: CASSIDHQDEQYF.

This clone is classed as medium-sized. This chain uses TRBV4-1 with TRBJ2-3; 9 nucleotides agree with TRBD1. Germline V CDR1 and CDR2: MGHRA, YSYEKL. The CDR3 runs to 15 residues. J was trimmed by 7 bases and V by 4 bases; bases with no gene match: 9. As DNA, the CDR3 is TGCGCCAGCAGCCCGGGACAGGGTGAGGGGTATACGCAGTATTTT. It yields the protein CASSPGQGEGYTQYF.

This chain joins TRBV7-9 and TRBJ2-3; no firm D call. From germline, CDR1 is SEHNR and CDR2 FQNEAQ (reference sequence). The CDR3 spans 13 residues. V was cut by 5 bases and J by 6 bases, with 12 bases left in between. The CDR3 reads CASSLGPGDTQYF. The CDR3 DNA sequence: TGTGCCAGCAGCCTGGGCCCCGGTGATACGCAGTATTTT.

This clone appeared a single time. The chain is built from TRBV1 and TRBJ1-3; the table gives TRBD1 as D, unverified against the DNA. TRBV1 is described as a pseudogene. The CDR3 is 22 amino acids. CDR3 region: CTSSHRSGILAGSRDSGNTIYF. The CDR3, as DNA: TGCACCAGCAGCCACCGAAGTGGGATCTTAGCAGGGTCCAGGGATTCTGGAAACACCATATATTTT.

This rearrangement joins TRBV14 to TRBJ2-7, with 10 bases matching TRBD1. The V gene's germline CDR1 is SGHDN and CDR2 FVKESK. The CDR3 is made up of 15 amino acids. V lost 5 bases and J lost 4; bases outside the gene matches: 8. The CDR3 loop reads CASSAPGQGLYEQYF. Written as DNA, the CDR3 is TGTGCCAGCAGCGCGCCGGGACAGGGGCTGTACGAGCAGTACTTC.

The genes are TRBV5-1 and TRBJ1-1; D might be TRBD1 (5 bases). Trimming removed 1 base from V and 1 base from J, with 8 bases in between. The V gene's germline CDR1 is SGHRS and CDR2 YFSETQ. This CDR3 has 14 residues. The CDR3 sequence: CASSLQGQNTEAFF. The CDR3 bases are TGCGCCAGCAGCTTGCAGGGCCAGAACACTGAAGCTTTCTTT.

The gene calls are TRBV5-1 and TRBJ1-1; 10 bases map to TRBD1. Trimming at V came to 4 bases and at J to 3 bases, leaving 6 bases not matched to a gene. The CDR3 runs to 15 residues. Germline-derived CDR1 and CDR2 are SGHRS and YFSETQ. In nucleotides, the CDR3 is TGCGCCAGCAGCCCTCGACAGGGGGCGGACACTGAAGCTTTCTTT. Translated, it gives CASSPRQGADTEAFF.

The gene calls are TRBV19 and TRBJ1-2, with D uncertain. This CDR3 spans 13 amino acids. Trimming removed 2 bases at V and 8 bases at J, with 12 bases between. Germline CDR1 reads LNHDA; CDR2 reads SQIVND (reference sequence). The CDR3 DNA is TGTGCCAGTAGTATACCCGCCGGTCGGGGCTACACCTTC. It encodes CASSIPAGRGYTF.

The V gene is TRBV28, the J gene TRBJ1-4, with D unresolved. CDR1 MDHEN and CDR2 SYDVKM come from the germline V gene. V lost 2 bases and J 0 bases, leaving 10 bases between the germline ends. The CDR3 covers 16 residues. CDR3 loop: CASSLGQSATNEKLFF. DNA for the CDR3: TGTGCCAGCAGTTTAGGGCAGAGCGCAACTAATGAAAAACTGTTTTTT.

The chain links TRBV5-6 to TRBJ2-5; D may be TRBD1 or TRBD2 (5 bases each). The CDR3 has 13 residues. Germline V gene data show CDR1 as SGHDT and CDR2 as YYEEEE. The V end was cut by 4 bases, the J end by 1 base, with 8 bases between. CDR3 sequence reads: CASSPGPQETQYF. Written as DNA, the CDR3 is TGTGCCAGCAGCCCGGGACCCCAAGAGACCCAGTACTTC.

This chain links TRBV7-2 with TRBJ2-3; D is possibly TRBD2 (5 bases). From germline, CDR1 is SGHTA and CDR2 FQGNSA. V lost 5 bases to trimming and J lost 6 bases, with 12 bases between them. The CDR3 is 13 amino acids. CDR3 residues: CASSLTRRDTQYF. The CDR3 DNA reads as TGTGCCAGCAGCCTGACACGGAGGGATACGCAGTATTTT.

The chain employs TRBV19 and TRBJ1-1; D gene uncertain. Germline values: CDR1 LNHDA, CDR2 SQIVND (reference sequence). The CDR3 spans 15 residues. V lost 1 base and J 4 bases, leaving 13 bases between the germline ends. CDR3: CASSIAPATGTEAFF. The CDR3 DNA reads as TGTGCCAGTAGTATAGCGCCAGCCACGGGCACTGAAGCTTTCTTT. Using reference TRBV19 and TRBJ1-1 for the parts outside the CDR3, the full variable domain is DGGITQSPKYLFRKEGQNVTLSCEQNLNHDAMYWYRQDPGQGLRLIYYSQIVNDFQKGDIAEGYSVSREKKESFPLTVTSAQKNPTAFYLCASSIAPATGTEAFFGQGTRLTVV.

This chain uses TRBV23-1 with TRBJ2-1, with a tentative D call TRBD2 (6 bases). TRBV23-1 is known as an ORF, though its function is uncertain. The CDR3 loop spans 18 amino acids. Trimming stripped 5 bases from V and 0 bases from J, with 20 bases between. CDR3 in amino acids: CASSSVGRIPSSYNEQFF. The CDR3 coding sequence is TGCGCCAGCAGTTCGGTTGGGAGGATACCGAGCTCCTACAATGAGCAGTTCTTC.

This sequence joins TRBV2 and TRBJ1-1; D perhaps matches TRBD1 (5 bases). Trimming stripped 4 bases from V and 3 bases from J, with 15 bases between. Germline values: CDR1 SNHLY, CDR2 FYNNEI. The CDR3 extends over 15 amino acids. The CDR3 region has the DNA TGTGCCAGCAGTGTGGGCCCCCGAGGGGACACTGAAGCTTTCTTT. It encodes CASSVGPRGDTEAFF.

V usage is TRBV6-4 and J usage is TRBJ2-3, with D hard to call. Trimming pared 4 bases from V and 2 bases from J, leaving 13 bases between. CDR3 length: 15 residues. Germline lookup yields CDR1 MRHNA and CDR2 SNTAGT. CDR3 nucleotides: TGTGCCAGCAGTGCGGGCAGCCGGATCACAGATACGCAGTATTTT. Amino acid sequence: CASSAGSRITDTQYF.

The V and J genes are TRBV29-1 and TRBJ1-1; 10 positions agree with TRBD1. After removal of 3 bases from V and 4 bases from J, the junction contained 2 bases not matched to a gene. Looked up from germline, CDR1 is SQVTM and CDR2 is ANQGSEA. CDR3 size: 13 residues. The CDR3 DNA is TGCAGCGTTGAGGGACAGGGGTTCACTGAAGCTTTCTTT. Its translation is CSVEGQGFTEAFF.

CDR3 region: CASSPTTANTEAFF. The CDR3, as DNA: TGTGCCAGCAGCCCCACGACAGCGAACACTGAAGCTTTCTTT. The rearrangement links TRBV7-8 to TRBJ1-1, with D maybe TRBD1 (5 bases). V was shortened by 5 bases and J by 1 base, with 11 bases between the two germline ends. The V gene's germline CDR1 is SGHVS and CDR2 FQNEAQ. The CDR3 consists of 14 residues.

This chain uses TRBV5-6 with TRBJ1-1; TRBD1 is a possible D gene (6 bases). The CDR3 is made up of 15 amino acids. Trimming stripped 3 bases from V and 4 bases from J, with 16 bases between. Germline V lookup: CDR1 SGHDT, CDR2 YYEEEE. CDR3 region: CASSSGWGAGTEAFF. The CDR3 DNA sequence: TGTGCCAGCAGCTCTGGGTGGGGGGCTGGCACTGAAGCTTTCTTT.

The chain links TRBV18 to TRBJ2-1, with D unclear. Germline loops: CDR1 KGHSH, CDR2 LQKENI. The CDR3 extends over 17 amino acids. V gave up 4 bases and J gave up 3 bases, with 19 bases separating them. The CDR3 coding sequence is TGTGCCAGCTCACAGATAGCTGCTGGGTCTTTCTACAATGAGCAGTTCTTC. Translated, it gives CASSQIAAGSFYNEQFF.